The 9 T cell receptor beta chains below come from one sample, sequenced in a study of blood T cell repertoires in COVID-19. Clones were sequenced by immunoSEQ multiplex PCR, and TCRdb holds only the in-frame ones, with some missing. This sample has 150,000 or so clones, with over 65% found just once. Specimen: PBMCs or T cells enriched from blood (not recorded which). The source is a woman aged 45-60 years who had recovered from COVID-19.

The chain's CDR3 is CASRPDAVQGAHGYTF. In DNA, the CDR3 is TGCGCCAGCAGGCCTGACGCCGTACAGGGGGCTCACGGCTACACCTTC. The rearrangement links TRBV4-1 to TRBJ1-2, with TRBD1 identical over 9 bases. V gave up 6 bases and J gave up 8 bases; unmatched junction bases: 16. The germline V gene encodes CDR1 MGHRA and CDR2 YSYEKL. CDR3 length equals 16 residues.

This chain links TRBV19 with TRBJ2-1; 7 positions match TRBD2. The CDR3 extends over 14 amino acids. With 4 bases clipped from V and 2 bases from J, the junction kept 2 bases outside the gene matches. CDR1 is LNHDA and CDR2 is SQIVND in the germline V gene (reference sequence). The CDR3 DNA sequence: TGTGCCAGTAGTAGGGAGGGTGCCTACAATGAGCAGTTCTTC. It is translated as CASSREGAYNEQFF.

The chain has TRBV19 and TRBJ1-2; 9 bases are a match to TRBD1. The germline CDR1 and CDR2 sequences are LNHDA and SQIVND (reference sequence). J gave up 4 bases and V 7 bases, and 10 bases lay outside the gene matches. This CDR3 has 15 residues. CDR3 DNA sequence: TGTGCCAGTACCCGCCGGGACAGGGCTCCCTATGGCTACACCTTC. Translated, it gives CASTRRDRAPYGYTF. Combining the CDR3 with reference TRBV19 and TRBJ1-2 gives the whole variable domain DGGITQSPKYLFRKEGQNVTLSCEQNLNHDAMYWYRQDPGQGLRLIYYSQIVNDFQKGDIAEGYSVSREKKESFPLTVTSAQKNPTAFYLCASTRRDRAPYGYTFGSGTRLTVV.

The genes are TRBV5-1 and TRBJ2-6; a weak D match, TRBD1 (5 bases). This CDR3 region has 15 residues. Germline V gene sequence: CDR1 SGHRS, CDR2 YFSETQ. V lost 4 bases and J 0 bases, leaving 8 bases between the germline ends. The CDR3 sequence is CASSVGDSGANVLTF. CDR3 in DNA: TGCGCCAGCAGCGTAGGGGACTCTGGGGCCAACGTCCTGACTTTC.

This clone was detected only a few times. The chain couples TRBV6-5 to TRBJ1-1, with TRBD1 matching 7 bases. After removal of 2 bases from V and 3 bases from J, the junction contained 0 bases not matched to a gene. Per germline, CDR1 MNHEY and CDR2 SVGAGI. This CDR3 spans 13 amino acids. The CDR3 DNA reads TGTGCCAGCAGTTACCAGGGGGACACTGAAGCTTTCTTT. It codes for CASSYQGDTEAFF.

The chain employs TRBV27 and TRBJ1-3; no clear D. The CDR3 covers 17 residues. V was pared by 3 bases and J by 0 bases, with 15 bases between. Germline CDR1 MNHEY, CDR2 SMNVEV (reference sequence). CDR3 nucleotide sequence: TGTGCCAGCAGTTTTGGTCCAGGCCTAAACTCTGGAAACACCATATATTTT. This gives the protein CASSFGPGLNSGNTIYF.

The chain recombines TRBV5-6 with TRBJ2-7; D might be TRBD2 (6 bases). This CDR3 has 14 amino acids. The ends were cut back, 2 bases at V and 4 bases at J, with 13 bases in the middle. Per germline, CDR1 SGHDT and CDR2 YYEEEE. The CDR3 coding sequence is TGTGCCAGCAGCTTTCGGGCGGGACCTTACGAGCAGTACGTC. It specifies CASSFRAGPYEQYV.

This sequence joins TRBV7-9 and TRBJ2-3; 16 bases fit TRBD2. The trim removed 3 bases at V and 2 bases at J, leaving 2 bases unmatched. In germline, CDR1 is SEHNR, CDR2 FQNEAQ (reference sequence). This CDR3 spans 17 amino acids. The CDR3 sequence: CASSLGLAGGPTDTQYF. CDR3 sequence (DNA): TGTGCCAGCAGCTTGGGACTAGCGGGGGGGCCCACAGATACGCAGTATTTT.

CDR3: CASSDDPGNQETQYF. The CDR3 coding sequence is TGTGCCAGCAGTGACGACCCGGGAAATCAAGAGACCCAGTACTTC. V is TRBV6-1 and J is TRBJ2-5; D perhaps matches TRBD2 (5 bases). From germline, CDR1 is MNHNS and CDR2 SASEGT. The CDR3 is 15 residues long. The V gene lost 3 bases and the J gene lost 2 bases, with 13 bases spanning the gap.